This TCR beta chain derives from a study of blood T cell repertoires in COVID-19 (dated by TCRdb to between 2020 and 2021). Context from the whole study: The collaborator samples originated in the United States, Italy and Spain and spanned the acute and convalescent phases of COVID-19. The prospective study material was composed of cDNA or gDNA derived from T cells, B-cell-depleted T cells, or PBMCs. The dataset comprised deeply sampled blood TCRbeta repertoires from subjects exposed to, actively infected with, or recovered from COVID-19. The repertoires were made available in a free public database intended to serve as a resource for research on the immune response to SARS-CoV-2. Samples came from the ongoing ImmuneRACE study (first 160 participants) plus 1,254 subjects from 6 global collaborators. The sample metadata nearly always contained a de-identified subject ID, COVID-19 status, age in years and sex. Where available, HLA class I and class II types were taken from metadata supplied by the sample provider and were not determined by assay-based typing.

TCRbeta CDR3 regions were amplified from genomic DNA by means of the immunoSEQ Assay, a bias-controlled multiplex PCR. In the original analysis: Nucleated cell counts per sample were estimated from amplification of reference gene primers within the assay. Sequence reads were collapsed and filtered to measure the absolute abundance of every unique TCRbeta CDR3 rearrangement. For each sample, productive Simpson clonality was calculated as the square root of Simpson's diversity index over productive rearrangements. In its TCRdb copy, this immuneACCESS table keeps in-frame sequences only and misses some clones. Where compared with another copy, unresolved V genes explain less than half of these, and the others have no known cause. V and J calls and clone size follow that table, whereas D and trimming were derived from the DNA. The sample table lists roughly 200,000 clones, around 88% of them with a count of one. The top ten clones comprise 3.5% to 5% of the sample.

Whole blood was collected in K2EDTA tubes by collaborating institutions according to the institutions' own protocols. For TCRbeta analysis, collaborators shipped samples in one of three forms: frozen whole blood, isolated PBMCs, or DNA extracted from either of those sample types. Comment on this clone: Its antigen is currently not known. No much larger clonotype is one base removed from it; base qualities were not supplied.

Overall study results and their limits: The amount of clinical and demographic metadata varied by source and participant and was provided uncurated.

CDR1 and CDR2, per the germline V gene (reference sequence), are SGHNT and YYREEE. Taken from cysteine to phenylalanine, the CDR3 has 16 residues. Of the read, only the CDR3 DNA is kept; its 48 bases are in frame from base 1. Here V drops 4 bases and J drops 0 bases, and the junction holds 8 bases not matched to any gene. This receptor was identified in a woman in her 30s with acute or convalescent COVID-19. The chain was built from TRBV5-4 and TRBJ2-3; 7 of the junction bases match TRBD2. The sample taken for sequencing was peripheral blood. The encoded CDR3 is CASSGGTTSSTDTQYF. The nucleotide sequence reads TGTGCCAGCAGCGGGGGGACTACTTCTAGCACAGATACGCAGTATTTT.